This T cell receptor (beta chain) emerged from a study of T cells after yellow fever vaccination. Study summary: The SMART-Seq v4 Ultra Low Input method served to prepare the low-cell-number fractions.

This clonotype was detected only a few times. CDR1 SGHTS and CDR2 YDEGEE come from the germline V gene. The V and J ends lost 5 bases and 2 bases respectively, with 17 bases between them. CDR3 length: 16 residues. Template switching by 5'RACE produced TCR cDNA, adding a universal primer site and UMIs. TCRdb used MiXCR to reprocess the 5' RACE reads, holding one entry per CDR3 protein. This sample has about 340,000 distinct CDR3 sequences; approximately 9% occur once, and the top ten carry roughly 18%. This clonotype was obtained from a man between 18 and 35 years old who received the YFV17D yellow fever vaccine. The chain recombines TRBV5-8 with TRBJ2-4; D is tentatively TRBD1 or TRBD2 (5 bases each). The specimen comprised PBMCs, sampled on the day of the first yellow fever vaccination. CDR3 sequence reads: CASSPGLPGTKNIQYF. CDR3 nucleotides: TGTGCCAGCAGTCCAGGGCTTCCGGGAACCAAAAACATTCAGTACTTC.